The 18 T cell receptor beta chains below all came from one sample that was sequenced in a study of T cell responses to AZD1222 COVID-19 vaccine. Sequenced by immunoSEQ multiplex PCR; TCRdb stores in-frame clones only, minus some. The sample lists about 35,000 clones, more than 75% seen once, with approximately 9.9% in the top ten. The source material was peripheral blood, sampled 28 days after the second AZD1222 dose. All receptors come from an adult who received the AZD1222 COVID-19 vaccine.

The V call is TRBV18, the J call TRBJ1-6, with unresolved D. V was trimmed by 3 bases and J by 7 bases, leaving 7 bases between them. The CDR3 runs to 13 residues. Germline V CDR1 and CDR2: KGHSH, LQKENI. CDR3 protein: CASSPIENSPLHF. The CDR3 nucleotides read TGTGCCAGCTCACCCATCGAGAATTCACCCCTCCACTTT.

The chain recombines TRBV5-1 with TRBJ2-7, with D hard to call. This CDR3 has 13 residues. Germline lookup yields CDR1 SGHRS and CDR2 YFSETQ. V was shortened by 1 base and J by 3 bases, with 8 bases between the two germline ends. CDR3 amino acids: CASSLRWGYEQYF. The CDR3 bases are TGCGCCAGCAGCTTGCGATGGGGCTACGAGCAGTACTTC.

The V gene is TRBV5-5, the J gene TRBJ2-7, with D possibly TRBD1 on 6 matching bases. With 4 bases removed from V and 2 bases from J, the gap between germline ends came to 13 bases. Germline V CDR1 and CDR2: SGHKS, YYEKEE (reference sequence). CDR3 length equals 14 residues. The CDR3 nucleotides read TGTGCCAGCAGCAGTAACAGGGATCCCTACGAGCAGTACTTC. This codes for CASSSNRDPYEQYF.

CDR3 nucleotide sequence: TGCAGCGTTGGACAGGGGGAGTTCTACGAGCAGTACTTC. This translates into CSVGQGEFYEQYF. The chain employs TRBV29-1 and TRBJ2-7, with 9 bases lining up with TRBD1. Trimming cost V 4 bases and J 3 bases; bases outside gene matches: 4. The CDR3 is 13 amino acids. Germline V lookup: CDR1 SQVTM, CDR2 ANQGSEA.

Here the CDR3 DNA reads TGTGCCATCAGTGCTAGCCAATGGGGCACTGAAGCTTTCTTT. This gives the protein CAISASQWGTEAFF. The rearrangement links TRBV10-3 to TRBJ1-1; D gene ambiguous. This CDR3 spans 14 amino acids. Per the germline V gene, CDR1 is ENHRY and CDR2 is SYGVKD. V was trimmed by 4 bases and J by 4 bases, leaving 13 bases between them.

The chain employs TRBV7-2 and TRBJ2-3; 9 positions match TRBD2. Germline CDR1 reads SGHTA; CDR2 reads FQGNSA. V dropped 5 bases and J dropped 0; count of bases not matched to a gene: 3. This CDR3 has 15 residues. The CDR3 loop is CASSVTSGSTDTQYF. As DNA, the CDR3 is TGTGCCAGCAGCGTCACTAGCGGGAGCACAGATACGCAGTATTTT. The full variable domain, its missing parts supplied by reference TRBV7-2 and TRBJ2-3, is GAGVSQSPSNKVTEKGKDVELRCDPISGHTALYWYRQSLGQGLEFLIYFQGNSAPDKSGLPSDRFSAERTGGSVSTLTIQRTQQEDSAVYLCASSVTSGSTDTQYFGPGTRLTVL.

This chain's CDR3 is CASSYGGDGGYTF. The CDR3 DNA follows: TGTGCCAGCAGTTACGGGGGGGACGGTGGCTACACCTTC. The rearrangement joins TRBV6-6 to TRBJ1-2; possible D gene TRBD1, 5 bases. The CDR3 consists of 13 residues. The V end lost 2 bases, the J end lost 7 bases, and 11 bases lay between the germline ends. Germline V CDR1 and CDR2: MNHNY, SVGAGI (reference sequence).

The J gene is TRBJ2-5, the V gene TRBV19, with a possible D match to TRBD2 (6 bases). There are 12 residues in the CDR3. V gave up 5 bases and J gave up 4 bases, with 8 bases separating them. The germline V gene encodes CDR1 LNHDA and CDR2 SQIVND (reference sequence). Written as DNA, the CDR3 is TGTGCCAGTAGTGGAGGGCGAGAGACCCAGTACTTC. Protein: CASSGGRETQYF.

The J gene is TRBJ2-7, the V gene TRBV30; a weak D match, TRBD1 (6 bases). This CDR3 comprises 12 residues. Germline lookup yields CDR1 GTSNPN and CDR2 SVGIG (reference sequence). V lost 1 base and J 4 bases, leaving 8 bases between the germline ends. The CDR3 spells CAWSGGPYEQYF. In DNA form, the CDR3 reads TGTGCCTGGAGTGGGGGGCCGTACGAGCAGTACTTC.

J is TRBJ1-5 and V is TRBV28; D remains ambiguous. Germline loops: CDR1 MDHEN, CDR2 SYDVKM. Trimming cost V 4 bases and J 1 base, with 11 bases left between them. The CDR3 totals 15 residues. The CDR3 protein is CASSSSMGSNQPQHF. The DNA of the CDR3 is TGTGCCAGCAGTTCTTCCATGGGAAGCAATCAGCCCCAGCATTTT. Full variable domain (rest looked up from reference TRBV28 and TRBJ1-5): DVKVTQSSRYLVKRTGEKVFLECVQDMDHENMFWYRQDPGLGLRLIYFSYDVKMKEKGDIPEGYSVSREKKERFSLILESASTNQTSMYLCASSSSMGSNQPQHFGDGTRLSIL.

This clone appeared a few times. The chain joins TRBV14 to TRBJ1-3; D possibly corresponds to TRBD1 (5 bases). The ends were cut back, 3 bases at V and 0 bases at J, with 9 bases in the middle. CDR1 is SGHDN and CDR2 is FVKESK in the germline V gene. This CDR3 has 15 amino acids. CDR3 coding DNA: TGTGCCAGCAGCCAGGAGACAGTCTCTGGAAACACCATATATTTT. This sequence encodes CASSQETVSGNTIYF.

The genes are TRBV7-2 and TRBJ2-2; D is ambiguous. The CDR3 covers 13 residues. Trimming took 5 bases from V and 6 from J, leaving 10 bases between them. Germline-derived CDR1 and CDR2 are SGHTA and FQGNSA. CDR3 nucleotides: TGTGCCAGCAGCGCAACCTGGGCCGGGGAGCTGTTTTTT. It is translated as CASSATWAGELFF.

The chain combines TRBV11-2 with TRBJ2-1; TRBD2 agrees at 9 bases. J lost 9 bases, V lost 3 bases, and 9 bases had no gene match. This CDR3 spans 15 amino acids. In germline, CDR1 is SGHAT, CDR2 FQNNGV. The CDR3 nucleotides are TGTGCCAGCAGCTTTCGGCGGGAGGGCCGTGGTGAGCAGTTCTTC. Its protein is CASSFRREGRGEQFF.

The chain's CDR3 is CAWSVRGAPTEAFF. The CDR3 DNA is TGTGCCTGGAGTGTCCGGGGAGCACCCACTGAAGCTTTCTTT. This chain joins TRBV30 and TRBJ1-1; D not certain. The V gene lost 0 bases and the J gene lost 4 bases, with 12 bases spanning the gap. Germline CDR1 and CDR2: GTSNPN and SVGIG (reference sequence). This CDR3 is 14 amino acids long.

The chain is built from TRBV3-1 (or the pseudogene TRBV3-2) and TRBJ1-4, with a tentative D call TRBD1 (5 bases). This CDR3 has 14 amino acids. The V gene lost 3 bases and the J gene lost 6 bases, with 11 bases spanning the gap. Germline values: CDR1 LGHDT, CDR2 YNNKEL (reference sequence). The CDR3 region is CASSHRVGDEKLFF. CDR3 in DNA: TGTGCCAGCAGCCACCGGGTGGGGGATGAAAAACTGTTTTTT.

This chain joins TRBV7-2 and TRBJ1-2, with D possibly TRBD1 on 5 matching bases. In germline, CDR1 is SGHTA, CDR2 FQGNSA. With 1 base removed from V and 7 bases from J, the gap between germline ends came to 19 bases. The CDR3 is 16 amino acids. CDR3 amino acids: CASSLGPGEGSAGYTF. CDR3 DNA sequence: TGTGCCAGCAGCTTAGGCCCGGGGGAGGGGTCGGCTGGCTACACCTTC. Drawing the rest from reference TRBV7-2 and TRBJ1-2, the complete variable domain is GAGVSQSPSNKVTEKGKDVELRCDPISGHTALYWYRQSLGQGLEFLIYFQGNSAPDKSGLPSDRFSAERTGGSVSTLTIQRTQQEDSAVYLCASSLGPGEGSAGYTFGSGTRLTVV.

V usage is TRBV12-3 or TRBV12-4 and J usage is TRBJ1-1, with D unresolved. The germline V and J ends were trimmed by 4 bases and 4 bases, with 10 bases remaining between them. CDR3 size: 13 residues. The CDR3 DNA is TGTGCCAGCAGTTCCCGGACGGGCACTGAAGCTTTCTTT. Protein product: CASSSRTGTEAFF.

The chain couples TRBV19 to TRBJ1-6; no reliable D call. The CDR3 is 16 amino acids. V gave up 3 bases and J gave up 2 bases, with 11 bases separating them. Germline CDR1 reads LNHDA; CDR2 reads SQIVND (reference sequence). Here the CDR3 DNA reads TGTGCCAGTAGTATTAGCTCCGGGACCTATAATTCACCCCTCCACTTT. Protein sequence: CASSISSGTYNSPLHF.